The 7 T cell receptor beta chains reported below all come from one sample, sequenced in a study of blood T cells in healthy people across ages. The authors ran a second PCR of 7 to 11 cycles using a sample-barcoded 5' primer and a J-beta primer mix. TCRdb processed the 5' RACE reads anew with MiXCR; each CDR3 protein has one entry. Among about 580,000 distinct CDR3 sequences listed, around 48% were seen once. The sequenced sample consisted of blood. The receptor set was obtained from a man aged 80 or over in good health.

This clonotype was detected only a few times. The CDR3 spells CASMEQGYGYTF. Here the CDR3 DNA reads TGTGCCAGCATGGAACAGGGTTATGGCTACACCTTC. This sequence joins TRBV6-1 and TRBJ1-2, with D possibly TRBD1 on 6 matching bases. The CDR3 contains 12 residues. The germline gives CDR1 MNHNS, CDR2 SASEGT. The V gene lost 7 bases and the J gene lost 5 bases, with 11 bases spanning the gap.

The sample holds a few counts of this clonotype. The chain carries TRBV29-1 and TRBJ2-1, with 10 bases aligning to TRBD1. This CDR3 is built from 14 residues. CDR1 SQVTM and CDR2 ANQGSEA come from the germline V gene. The V segment lost 4 bases and the J segment 4 bases; nucleotides outside the gene matches: 4. The CDR3 loop is CSVGWTGGYNEQFF. CDR3 nucleotides: TGCAGCGTTGGCTGGACAGGGGGGTACAATGAGCAGTTCTTC.

The rearrangement joins TRBV4-2 to TRBJ1-6, with D perhaps matching TRBD1 (6 bases). V lost 1 base and J 7 bases, leaving 14 bases between the germline ends. This CDR3 has 16 residues. Germline CDR1 is LGHNA and CDR2 is YNFKEQ. The CDR3 spells CASSQGQGIWNSPLHF. CDR3 in DNA: TGTGCCAGCAGCCAAGGGCAGGGGATATGGAATTCACCCCTCCACTTT.

V gene TRBV6-2 or TRBV6-3 combines with J gene TRBJ2-6; D is unclear. Germline V gene sequence: CDR1 MNHEY, CDR2 SVGEGT. V was pared by 8 bases and J by 0 bases, with 8 bases between. CDR3 size: 14 residues. CDR3 region: CASRRFSGANVLTF. The CDR3 nucleotides read TGTGCCAGCCGTCGGTTCTCTGGGGCCAACGTCCTGACTTTC.

The chain carries TRBV7-2 and TRBJ2-1; the match to TRBD1 covers 10 bases. Germline V gene lookup returns CDR1 SGHTA and CDR2 FQGNSA. The CDR3 extends over 15 amino acids. The ends lost 7 bases at V and 6 bases at J; junction bases unmatched: 9. In DNA form, the CDR3 reads TGTGCCAGCACCTTGATGGGACAGGGGACCAATGAGCAGTTCTTC. It codes for CASTLMGQGTNEQFF. Complete variable domain (other parts from reference TRBV7-2 and TRBJ2-1): GAGVSQSPSNKVTEKGKDVELRCDPISGHTALYWYRQSLGQGLEFLIYFQGNSAPDKSGLPSDRFSAERTGGSVSTLTIQRTQQEDSAVYLCASTLMGQGTNEQFFGPGTRLTVL.

Regarding this clonotype: Compared with germline, one end of the junction differs, possibly owing to a read error. The V and J genes are TRBV7-3 and TRBJ2-4, with D possibly matching TRBD1 (6 bases). Germline V lookup: CDR1 SGHTA, CDR2 FQGTGA. This CDR3 spans 18 amino acids. The chain's CDR3 is CASSLTIGTGLAKNIQYF. CDR3 coding DNA: TGTGCCAGCAGTTTAACGATAGGCACAGGGTTAGCCAAAAACATTCAGTACTTC.

This clonotype was seen a handful of times. This chain links TRBV20-1 with TRBJ2-1; 10 positions agree with TRBD2. Germline V CDR1 and CDR2: DFQATT, SNEGSKA (reference sequence). The CDR3 runs 14 residues. With V trimmed by 6 bases and J by 7 bases, 9 bases remained unmatched. This CDR3 is CSAPTAGGPNEQFF. CDR3 bases: TGCAGTGCACCAACAGCGGGGGGGCCAAATGAGCAGTTCTTC.